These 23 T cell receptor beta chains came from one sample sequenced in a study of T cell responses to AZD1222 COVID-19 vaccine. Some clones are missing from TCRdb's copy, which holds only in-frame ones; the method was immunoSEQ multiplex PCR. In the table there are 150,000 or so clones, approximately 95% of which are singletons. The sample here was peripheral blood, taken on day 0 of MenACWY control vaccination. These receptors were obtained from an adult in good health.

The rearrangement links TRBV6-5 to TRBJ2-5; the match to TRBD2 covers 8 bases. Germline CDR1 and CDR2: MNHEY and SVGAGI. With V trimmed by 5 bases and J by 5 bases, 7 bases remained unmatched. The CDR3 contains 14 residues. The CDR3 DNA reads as TGTGCCAGCAGTCTTCGGACTAGCAGGGAGACCCAGTACTTC. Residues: CASSLRTSRETQYF.

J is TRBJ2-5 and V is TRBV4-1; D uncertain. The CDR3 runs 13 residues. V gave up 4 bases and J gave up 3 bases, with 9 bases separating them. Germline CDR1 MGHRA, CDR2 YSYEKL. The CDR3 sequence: CASSPREEETQYF. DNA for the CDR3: TGCGCCAGCAGCCCGCGAGAGGAAGAGACCCAGTACTTC.

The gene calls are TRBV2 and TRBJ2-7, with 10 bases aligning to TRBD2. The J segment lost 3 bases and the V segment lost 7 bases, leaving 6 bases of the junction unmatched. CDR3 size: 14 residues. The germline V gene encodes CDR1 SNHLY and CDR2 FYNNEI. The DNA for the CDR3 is TGTGCCAGCATCCTAGCGGGAGTCTTCTACGAGCAGTACTTC. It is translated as CASILAGVFYEQYF.

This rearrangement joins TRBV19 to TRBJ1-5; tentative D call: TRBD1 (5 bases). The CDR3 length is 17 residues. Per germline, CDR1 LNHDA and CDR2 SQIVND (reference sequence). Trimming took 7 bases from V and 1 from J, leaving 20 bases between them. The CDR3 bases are TGTGCCAGTATTTTTGGGGGGAAAGGGTCGAGCAATCAGCCCCAGCATTTT. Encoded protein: CASIFGGKGSSNQPQHF. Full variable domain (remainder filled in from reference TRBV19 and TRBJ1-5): DGGITQSPKYLFRKEGQNVTLSCEQNLNHDAMYWYRQDPGQGLRLIYYSQIVNDFQKGDIAEGYSVSREKKESFPLTVTSAQKNPTAFYLCASIFGGKGSSNQPQHFGDGTRLSIL.

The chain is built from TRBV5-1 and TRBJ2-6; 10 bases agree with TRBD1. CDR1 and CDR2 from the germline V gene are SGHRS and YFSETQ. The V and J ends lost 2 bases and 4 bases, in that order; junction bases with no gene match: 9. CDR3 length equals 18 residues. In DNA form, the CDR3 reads TGCGCCAGCAGCTTACAAAGACAGGGGGCGGAGGGGGCCAACGTCCTGACTTTC. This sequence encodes CASSLQRQGAEGANVLTF.

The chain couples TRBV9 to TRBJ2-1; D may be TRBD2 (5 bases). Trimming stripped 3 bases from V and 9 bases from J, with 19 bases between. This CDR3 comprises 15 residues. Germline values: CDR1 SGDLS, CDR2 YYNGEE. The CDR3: CASSAGPAPGSEQFF. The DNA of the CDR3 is TGTGCCAGCAGCGCCGGGCCGGCCCCTGGGAGTGAGCAGTTCTTC.

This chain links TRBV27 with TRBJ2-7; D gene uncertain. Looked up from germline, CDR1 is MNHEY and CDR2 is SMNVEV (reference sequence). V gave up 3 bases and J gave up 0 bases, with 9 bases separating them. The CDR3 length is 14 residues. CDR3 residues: CASSLKWSSYEQYF. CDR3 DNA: TGTGCCAGCAGTTTGAAGTGGAGCTCCTACGAGCAGTACTTC.

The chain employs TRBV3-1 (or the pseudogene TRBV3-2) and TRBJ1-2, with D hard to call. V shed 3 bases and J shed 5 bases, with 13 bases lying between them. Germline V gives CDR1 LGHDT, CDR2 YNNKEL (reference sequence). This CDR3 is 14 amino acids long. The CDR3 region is CASSHQRAVYGYTF. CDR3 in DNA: TGTGCCAGCAGCCACCAACGGGCGGTATATGGCTACACCTTC.

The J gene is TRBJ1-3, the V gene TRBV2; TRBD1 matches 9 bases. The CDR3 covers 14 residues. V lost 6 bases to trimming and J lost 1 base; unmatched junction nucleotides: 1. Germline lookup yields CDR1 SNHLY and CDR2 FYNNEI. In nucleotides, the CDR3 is TGTGCCAGCAGCGGGACAGGGTCTGGAAACACCATATATTTT. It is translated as CASSGTGSGNTIYF. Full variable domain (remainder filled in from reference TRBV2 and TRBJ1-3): EPEVTQTPSHQVTQMGQEVILRCVPISNHLYFYWYRQILGQKVEFLVSFYNNEISEKSEIFDDQFSVERPDGSNFTLKIRSTKLEDSAMYFCASSGTGSGNTIYFGEGSWLTVV.

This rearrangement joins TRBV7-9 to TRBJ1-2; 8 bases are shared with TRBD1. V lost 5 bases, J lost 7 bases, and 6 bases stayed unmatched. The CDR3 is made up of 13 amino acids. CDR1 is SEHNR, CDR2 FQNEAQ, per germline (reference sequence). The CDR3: CASSTRTGTGYTF. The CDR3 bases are TGTGCCAGCAGCACCCGGACAGGGACTGGCTACACCTTC. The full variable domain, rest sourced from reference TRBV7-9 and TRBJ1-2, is DTGVSQNPRHKITKRGQNVTFRCDPISEHNRLYWYRQTLGQGPEFLTYFQNEAQLEKSRLLSDRFSAERPKGSFSTLEIQRTEQGDSAMYLCASSTRTGTGYTFGSGTRLTVV.

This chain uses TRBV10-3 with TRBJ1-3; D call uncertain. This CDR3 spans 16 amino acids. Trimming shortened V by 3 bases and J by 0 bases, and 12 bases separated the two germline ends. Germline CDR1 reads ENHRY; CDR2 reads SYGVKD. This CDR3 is CAISDPPKSSGNTIYF. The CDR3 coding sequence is TGTGCCATCAGTGATCCCCCAAAGAGCTCTGGAAACACCATATATTTT.

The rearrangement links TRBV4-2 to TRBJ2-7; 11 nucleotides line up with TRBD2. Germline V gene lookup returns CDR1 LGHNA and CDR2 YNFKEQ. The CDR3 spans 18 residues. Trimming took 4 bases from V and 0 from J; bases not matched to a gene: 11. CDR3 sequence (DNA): TGTGCCAGCAGCCGACCCCCCACTACTAGCGGGGGCTCCTACGAGCAGTACTTC. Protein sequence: CASSRPPTTSGGSYEQYF.

The CDR3 is CASSYVAGSYEQYF. CDR3 sequence (DNA): TGTGCCAGCAGTTACGTGGCAGGCTCCTACGAGCAGTACTTC. The chain is built from TRBV6-5 and TRBJ2-7, with D unresolved. The CDR3 has 14 residues. Trimming removed 2 bases from V and 0 bases from J, with 8 bases in between. Per germline, CDR1 MNHEY and CDR2 SVGAGI.

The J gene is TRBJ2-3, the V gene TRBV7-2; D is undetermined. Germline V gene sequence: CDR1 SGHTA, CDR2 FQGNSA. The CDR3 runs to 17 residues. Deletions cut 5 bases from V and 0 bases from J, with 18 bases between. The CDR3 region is CASSRLGARASTDTQYF. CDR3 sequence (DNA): TGTGCCAGCAGCCGTTTAGGAGCAAGGGCTAGCACAGATACGCAGTATTTT.

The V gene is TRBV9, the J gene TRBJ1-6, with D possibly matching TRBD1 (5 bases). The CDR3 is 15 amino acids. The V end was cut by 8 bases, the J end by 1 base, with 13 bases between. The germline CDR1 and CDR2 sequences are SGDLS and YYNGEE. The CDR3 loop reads CASLRGGSYNSPLHF. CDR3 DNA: TGTGCCAGTCTACGGGGGGGGTCCTATAATTCACCCCTCCACTTT.

CDR3 DNA sequence: TGTGCCGCCCGGAGGGCCTACGATGAAAAACTGTTTTTT. Residues: CAARRAYDEKLFF. The rearrangement links TRBV10-3 to TRBJ1-4, with no clear D. The V and J ends lost 11 bases and 6 bases respectively, with 16 bases between them. Germline CDR1 reads ENHRY; CDR2 reads SYGVKD. There are 13 residues in the CDR3.

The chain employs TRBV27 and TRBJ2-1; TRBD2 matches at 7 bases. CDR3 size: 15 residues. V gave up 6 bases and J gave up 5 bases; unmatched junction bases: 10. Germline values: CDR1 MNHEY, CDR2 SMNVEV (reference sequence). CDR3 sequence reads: CASRTPGLNNNEQFF. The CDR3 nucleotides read TGTGCCAGCAGGACGCCGGGACTAAATAACAATGAGCAGTTCTTC.

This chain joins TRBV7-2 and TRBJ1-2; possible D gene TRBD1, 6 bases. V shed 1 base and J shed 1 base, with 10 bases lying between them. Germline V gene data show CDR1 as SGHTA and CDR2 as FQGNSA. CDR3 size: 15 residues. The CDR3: CASSLDREDNYGYTF. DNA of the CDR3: TGTGCCAGCAGCTTAGACAGGGAGGATAACTATGGCTACACCTTC.

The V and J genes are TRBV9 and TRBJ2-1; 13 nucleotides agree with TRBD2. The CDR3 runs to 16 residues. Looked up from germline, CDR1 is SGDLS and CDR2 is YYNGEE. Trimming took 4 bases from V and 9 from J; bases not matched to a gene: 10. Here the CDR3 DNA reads TGTGCCAGCAGCCCCTCGGGACTAGCGGGATTCGGTGAGCAGTTCTTC. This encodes CASSPSGLAGFGEQFF.

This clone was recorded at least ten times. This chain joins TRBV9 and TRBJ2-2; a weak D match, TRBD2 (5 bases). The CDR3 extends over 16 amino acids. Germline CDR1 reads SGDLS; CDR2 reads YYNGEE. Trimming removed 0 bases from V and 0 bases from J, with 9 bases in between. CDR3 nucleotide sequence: TGTGCCAGCAGCGTAGAACCGGGAACGAACACCGGGGAGCTGTTTTTT. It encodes CASSVEPGTNTGELFF.

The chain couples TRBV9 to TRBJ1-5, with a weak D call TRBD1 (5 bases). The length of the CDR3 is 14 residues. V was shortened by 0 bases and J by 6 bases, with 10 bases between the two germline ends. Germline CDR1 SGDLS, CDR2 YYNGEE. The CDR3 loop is CASSVGQGSQPQHF. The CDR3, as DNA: TGTGCCAGCAGCGTAGGGCAGGGTAGTCAGCCCCAGCATTTT.

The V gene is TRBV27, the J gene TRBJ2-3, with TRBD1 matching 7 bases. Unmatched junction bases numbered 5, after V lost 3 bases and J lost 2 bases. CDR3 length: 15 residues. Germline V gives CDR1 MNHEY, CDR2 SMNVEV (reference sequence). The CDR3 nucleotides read TGTGCCAGCAGTTTGACAGGGACCATCACAGATACGCAGTATTTT. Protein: CASSLTGTITDTQYF.

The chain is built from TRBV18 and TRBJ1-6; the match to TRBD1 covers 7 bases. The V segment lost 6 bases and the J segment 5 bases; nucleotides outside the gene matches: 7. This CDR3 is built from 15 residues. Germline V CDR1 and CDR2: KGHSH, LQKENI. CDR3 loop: CASSPRQGNNSPLHF. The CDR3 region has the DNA TGTGCCAGCTCGCCGAGACAGGGAAATAATTCACCCCTCCACTTT. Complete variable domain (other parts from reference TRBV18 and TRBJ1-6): NAGVMQNPRHLVRRRGQEARLRCSPMKGHSHVYWYRQLPEEGLKFMVYLQKENIIDESGMPKERFSAEFPKEGPSILRIQQVVRGDSAAYFCASSPRQGNNSPLHFGNGTRLTVT.